Below are 27 T cell receptor beta chains sequenced from a single sample in a study of blood T cells in healthy people across ages (dated by TCRdb to 2014 to 2015). Library creation used 5' RACE. Instrument on record: Illumina HiSeq 2500. The second PCR ran for roughly 6 to 11 cycles and used a J-beta primer mix along with a sample-barcoded 5' primer. TCRdb applied fastp at Q25 and MiXCR to the public reads, then kept only in-frame beta chains. Duplicate CDR3 protein sequences are folded into a single record with the most common DNA and genes. Recorded for this sample are around 650,000 distinct CDR3 sequences; less than 40% of them occurred a single time. The top ten constitute roughly 14% of the sample. Material for sequencing was blood. These receptors were obtained from a woman of 80 years or more in good health. Donor details come from another sample of the same person, matched by shared clones.

This clonotype was counted at least ten times. V usage is TRBV7-2 and J usage is TRBJ1-6; no clear D. Germline V gene data show CDR1 as SGHTA and CDR2 as FQGNSA. The CDR3 extends over 14 amino acids. Trimming left V 1 base short and J 7 bases short, with 8 bases between. Here the CDR3 DNA reads TGTGCCAGCAGCTTAGGTCCGTCCAATTCACCCCTCCACTTT. Its translation: CASSLGPSNSPLHF.

The V gene is TRBV6-5, the J gene TRBJ1-1; no clear D gene. Trimming took 4 bases from V and 8 from J, leaving 11 bases between them. CDR3 length equals 12 residues. CDR1 and CDR2 (germline): MNHEY, SVGAGI. CDR3 sequence: CASSFDTGEAFF. For the CDR3, the DNA is TGTGCCAGCAGTTTTGACACGGGCGAAGCTTTCTTT.

This clonotype was counted only a few times. This sequence may be a read error, since a much larger clone differs from it by one base. This chain links TRBV6-1 with TRBJ2-1; D may be TRBD1 or TRBD2 (6 bases each). From germline, CDR1 is MNHNS and CDR2 SASEGT. CDR3 length: 15 amino acids. V was cut by 1 base and J by 3 bases, with 10 bases left in between. The CDR3 bases are TGTGCCAGCAGTGAAGGGGGGGCTGGCTACAATGAGCAGTTCTTC. Translated: CASSEGGAGYNEQFF.

The V call is TRBV7-9, the J call TRBJ1-5; TRBD1 aligns across 7 bases. CDR3 size: 15 residues. Trimming at V came to 5 bases and at J to 2 bases, leaving 6 bases not matched to a gene. CDR1 is SEHNR, CDR2 FQNEAQ, per germline (reference sequence). The CDR3 DNA sequence: TGTGCCAGCAGCGGAGGGGGCTTGGGCAATCAGCCCCAGCATTTT. Its protein is CASSGGGLGNQPQHF.

This clonotype has at least ten counts. The CDR3 sequence: CASSEAPIRYF. The CDR3 DNA sequence: TGTGCCAGCAGTGAAGCCCCGATCAGGTACTTC. This sequence joins TRBV6-1 and TRBJ2-7; D gene unclear. In germline, CDR1 is MNHNS, CDR2 SASEGT. This CDR3 comprises 11 residues. V was clipped by 0 bases and J by 12 bases, with 9 bases between them.

This clonotype was picked up many times. This chain joins TRBV20-1 and TRBJ2-3; tentative D call: TRBD2 (5 bases). Between the trimmed V and J ends, which lost 1 base and 0 bases, there was a span of 14 bases. The CDR3 extends over 16 amino acids. CDR1 DFQATT and CDR2 SNEGSKA come from the germline V gene (reference sequence). The CDR3 DNA follows: TGCAGTGCTAGAGGCGGAGGTAACCCCAGCACAGATACGCAGTATTTT. The encoded protein is CSARGGGNPSTDTQYF.

As to this clonotype: It may be a read error: a sequence one base away is much more abundant. The V gene is TRBV9, the J gene TRBJ1-4, with 7 positions matching TRBD1. This CDR3 has 16 residues. The germline CDR1 and CDR2 sequences are SGDLS and YYNGEE. CDR3 nucleotide sequence: TGTGCCAGCAGCCCTCACGAAGGGGGCCGGAATGAAAAACGGTTTTTT. As protein: CASSPHEGGRNEKRFF.

The gene calls are TRBV29-1 and TRBJ2-5; D is ambiguous. This CDR3 is built from 14 residues. CDR1 and CDR2 from the germline V gene are SQVTM and ANQGSEA. V dropped 2 bases and J dropped 5 bases, with 15 bases sitting between them. The chain's CDR3 is CSVEYGSIWETQYF. For the CDR3, the DNA is TGCAGCGTTGAATACGGCTCGATATGGGAGACCCAGTACTTC. The full variable domain, rest sourced from reference TRBV29-1 and TRBJ2-5, is SAVISQKPSRDICQRGTSLTIQCQVDSQVTMMFWYRQQPGQSLTLIATANQGSEATYESGFVIDKFPISRPNLTFSTLTVSNMSPEDSSIYLCSVEYGSIWETQYFGPGTRLLVL.

This clonotype has at least ten counts. This chain connects TRBV10-3 to TRBJ2-7, with a tentative D call TRBD1 (9 bases). The V end lost 0 bases, the J end lost 4 bases, and 25 bases lay between the germline ends. This CDR3 has 19 residues. Germline lookup yields CDR1 ENHRY and CDR2 SYGVKD. CDR3 coding DNA: TGTGCCATCAGTGAGTCCGGACCGGGACAGGGACTAGAGAGATACGAGCAGTACTTC. Its protein is CAISESGPGQGLERYEQYF.

The chain uses TRBV28 and TRBJ2-4, with D perhaps TRBD1 or TRBD2 (6 bases each). The J call is doubtful: the DNA matches TRBJ2-7 better. This CDR3 has 16 residues. Germline CDR1 MDHEN, CDR2 SYDVKM. In DNA, the CDR3 is TGTGCCAGCGCTGGGGTGGGATTGAGGGGGGCCGACGAGCAGTACTTC. Its protein product is CASAGVGLRGADEQYF.

The count of this clonotype is one. This chain links TRBV5-1 with TRBJ2-1, with 9 bases matching TRBD2. Losses at the gene ends were 4 bases for V and 5 bases for J; bases not matched to a gene: 7. The CDR3 loop spans 15 amino acids. CDR1 and CDR2 (germline): SGHRS, YFSETQ. The CDR3 region is CASSLQAGGNNEQFF. Written as DNA, the CDR3 is TGCGCCAGCAGCCTACAAGCGGGGGGCAACAATGAGCAGTTCTTC.

This clonotype was recorded many times. The V call is TRBV29-1, the J call TRBJ1-2; tentatively, D is TRBD1 (5 bases). Trimming pared 6 bases from V and 7 bases from J, leaving 18 bases between. The CDR3 has 13 residues. Germline CDR1 and CDR2: SQVTM and ANQGSEA. CDR3 amino acids: CSVGDVPATGYTF. CDR3 DNA: TGCAGCGTAGGGGACGTCCCAGCCACTGGCTACACCTTC. The full variable domain, its missing parts supplied by reference TRBV29-1 and TRBJ1-2, is SAVISQKPSRDICQRGTSLTIQCQVDSQVTMMFWYRQQPGQSLTLIATANQGSEATYESGFVIDKFPISRPNLTFSTLTVSNMSPEDSSIYLCSVGDVPATGYTFGSGTRLTVV.

About this clonotype itself: At one of its ends the junction is not consistent with the germline gene, which may arise from a read error. The chain carries TRBV30 and TRBJ1-2, with a tentative D call TRBD1 (5 bases). The CDR3 loop spans 14 amino acids. Germline CDR1 is GTSNPN and CDR2 is SVGIG (reference sequence). CDR3 bases: TGTGCCTGGAGTGGAGATACTTCCGGACATGGCTACATCTTC. Translated: CAWSGDTSGHGYIF.

This clonotype has ten or more counts. The chain employs TRBV2 and TRBJ2-7, with 7 bases identical to TRBD1. V shed 5 bases, J shed 5 bases, and the junction held 3 bases outside the gene matches. The CDR3 is 12 amino acids. The germline V gene encodes CDR1 SNHLY and CDR2 FYNNEI. DNA of the CDR3: TGTGCCAGCAGTCTCGACAGGGACGAGCAGTACTTC. Amino acid sequence: CASSLDRDEQYF.

About this clonotype: This may stem from a read error, because a much larger clone lies one nucleotide away. This chain connects TRBV6-5 to TRBJ2-7; D is ambiguous. V was shortened by 5 bases and J by 7 bases, with 9 bases between the two germline ends. Germline lookup yields CDR1 MNHEY and CDR2 SVGAGI. CDR3 size: 11 residues. The chain's CDR3 is CASSVKNEQYF. CDR3 DNA: TGTGCCAGCAGTGTGAAGAATGAGCAGTACTTC.

This clonotype was picked up many times. This sequence joins TRBV9 and TRBJ2-7; D gene uncertain. CDR1 is SGDLS and CDR2 is YYNGEE in the germline V gene. This CDR3 is built from 15 residues. Trimming took off 0 bases at V and 3 bases at J, with 13 bases between the two ends. The CDR3 loop is CASSVAETHIYEQYF. The DNA for the CDR3 is TGTGCCAGCAGCGTAGCCGAGACACACATCTACGAGCAGTACTTC.

This clonotype has only a few counts. The genes are TRBV6-1 and TRBJ1-5; TRBD1 matches 7 bases. V shed 7 bases and J 2 bases; nucleotides not matched to a gene: 17. This CDR3 contains 18 residues. Germline CDR1 MNHNS, CDR2 SASEGT. CDR3: CASKTRDSSGWGNQPQHF. The CDR3, as DNA: TGTGCCAGCAAAACCCGGGACAGCTCAGGATGGGGCAATCAGCCCCAGCATTTT.

As for this clonotype: This sequence may be a read error, since a much larger clone differs from it by one base. The V call is TRBV27, the J call TRBJ2-7; no clear D gene. Matching the DNA end better, TRBJ2-5 makes the J call doubtful. The CDR3 loop spans 14 amino acids. CDR1 and CDR2 (germline): MNHEY, SMNVEV (reference sequence). In DNA, the CDR3 is TGTGCCAGCAGTTTATCGGGGAACCCGGAGACCCAGTACTTC. This gives the protein CASSLSGNPETQYF.

The V gene is TRBV5-1, the J gene TRBJ1-1; the match to TRBD1 covers 7 bases. Germline-derived CDR1 and CDR2 are SGHRS and YFSETQ. V lost 4 bases and J lost 8; bases outside the gene matches: 11. The CDR3 totals 14 residues. CDR3 sequence reads: CASSLPGQPVEAFF. CDR3 sequence (DNA): TGCGCCAGCAGCCTGCCGGGACAGCCCGTAGAAGCTTTCTTT.

This clonotype was recorded many times. The gene calls are TRBV5-1 and TRBJ2-5; D may be TRBD2 (6 bases). The V and J ends lost 0 bases and 4 bases respectively, with 13 bases between them. Germline V gene lookup returns CDR1 SGHRS and CDR2 YFSETQ. The CDR3 loop spans 15 amino acids. The CDR3 DNA reads as TGCGCCAGCAGCTTGGCCCCTAGCGATTCAGAGACCCAGTACTTC. This codes for CASSLAPSDSETQYF.

This clonotype was recorded many times. The chain carries TRBV20-1 and TRBJ1-2; D uncertain. CDR3 length: 10 amino acids. Germline V gene sequence: CDR1 DFQATT, CDR2 SNEGSKA (reference sequence). Trimming took 8 bases from V and 4 from J, leaving 8 bases between them. The CDR3 here is CSFLSYGYTF. CDR3 in DNA: TGCAGTTTCCTAAGCTATGGCTACACCTTC.

The chain joins TRBV2 to TRBJ2-1, with 9 nucleotides matching TRBD2. Germline V gives CDR1 SNHLY, CDR2 FYNNEI. CDR3 size: 14 residues. With V trimmed by 2 bases and J by 9 bases, 5 bases remained unmatched. The CDR3 DNA is TGTGCCAGCAGTGAACGGGCGGGGGGGTCTGAGCAGTTCTTC. This translates into CASSERAGGSEQFF.

The CDR3 coding sequence is TGTGCCAGCAGCTTGGTACGGATCGGGGGTAATTCACCCCTCCACTTT. It yields the protein CASSLVRIGGNSPLHF. The chain joins TRBV5-6 to TRBJ1-6, with TRBD1 as a possible D gene (5 bases). The CDR3 has 16 amino acids. Trimming pared 0 bases from V and 6 bases from J, leaving 13 bases between. Germline lookup yields CDR1 SGHDT and CDR2 YYEEEE.

This clonotype was observed at least ten times. This chain links TRBV12-3 or TRBV12-4 with TRBJ2-4, with 7 bases lining up with TRBD1. Trimming at V came to 10 bases and at J to 4 bases, leaving 10 bases not matched to a gene. The CDR3 totals 14 residues. The CDR3: CATRATGQKNIQYF. The DNA for the CDR3 is TGTGCCACTAGAGCGACGGGACAGAAAAACATTCAGTACTTC.

This clonotype occurred many times. V gene TRBV7-2 combines with J gene TRBJ1-1; D is unresolved. Germline lookup yields CDR1 SGHTA and CDR2 FQGNSA. V gave up 0 bases and J gave up 2 bases, with 10 bases separating them. The CDR3 totals 15 residues. CDR3 loop: CASSLAGRENTEAFF. The DNA of the CDR3 is TGTGCCAGCAGCTTAGCGGGTCGGGAAAACACTGAAGCTTTCTTT. Based on the CDR3 plus reference TRBV7-2 and TRBJ1-1, the full variable domain is GAGVSQSPSNKVTEKGKDVELRCDPISGHTALYWYRQSLGQGLEFLIYFQGNSAPDKSGLPSDRFSAERTGGSVSTLTIQRTQQEDSAVYLCASSLAGRENTEAFFGQGTRLTVV.

Turning to this clonotype: This may stem from a read error, because a much larger clone lies one nucleotide away. The rearrangement joins TRBV7-9 to TRBJ2-1; 13 bases line up with TRBD2. Germline lookup yields CDR1 SEHNR and CDR2 FQNEAQ (reference sequence). The CDR3 is 17 residues long. In DNA, the CDR3 is TGTGCCAGCAGCTTCTACACTGGGACTAGCGGGGAGAATGAGCGGTTCTTC. Translated, it gives CASSFYTGTSGENERFF.

This clonotype was picked up a small number of times. The chain employs TRBV28 and TRBJ2-2; D may be TRBD2 (5 bases). This CDR3 comprises 14 residues. Germline values: CDR1 MDHEN, CDR2 SYDVKM. Trimming shortened V by 5 bases and J by 6 bases, and 13 bases separated the two germline ends. In nucleotides, the CDR3 is TGTGCCAGCAGTCCGCCGCTGCGGGCCGGGGAGCTGTTTTTT. Amino acids: CASSPPLRAGELFF.